Shown below are 19 T cell receptor beta chains from a single sample sequenced in a study of Graves' ophthalmopathy and Graves' hyperthyroidism. CDR3 regions of TCR beta were amplified from RNA transcripts. A first-round RT-PCR used HTBI primers, followed by a second-round multiplex PCR. Each CDR3 protein is one row after TCRdb ran MiXCR on the multiplex PCR reads. The profile shows hundreds of thousands of distinct CDR3 sequences, around a fifth of them singletons. Material: peripheral blood. These receptors originate from a woman younger than 35 with stable Graves' hyperthyroidism.

There are many counts of this clonotype. The genes are TRBV12-3 or TRBV12-4 and TRBJ1-3; D not resolved. The CDR3 spans 13 residues. Between the trimmed V and J ends, which lost 5 bases and 4 bases, there was a span of 9 bases. The CDR3 DNA sequence: TGTGCCAGCAGTAACAGCTACGGAAACACCATATATTTT. Protein product: CASSNSYGNTIYF.

This clonotype appeared many times. Written as DNA, the CDR3 is TGTGCCAGCAGCTTTTGGTCCGGGACTTGGGAGACCCAGTACTTC. Translated, it gives CASSFWSGTWETQYF. The V and J genes are TRBV7-2 and TRBJ2-5; possibly TRBD2 for D (6 bases). This CDR3 has 15 amino acids. Germline loops: CDR1 SGHTA, CDR2 FQGNSA. The V and J ends lost 3 bases and 5 bases respectively, with 16 bases between them.

The chain combines TRBV12-3 or TRBV12-4 with TRBJ2-5; no definite D call. The CDR3 runs 13 residues. Trimming cost V 3 bases and J 5 bases, with 10 bases left between them. The CDR3 region is CASSFWQEETQYF. The CDR3 DNA reads TGTGCCAGCAGTTTTTGGCAGGAGGAGACCCAGTACTTC.

This clonotype occurred many times. This CDR3 reads CASSPGHYRGYTF. In DNA form, the CDR3 reads TGCGCCAGCAGCCCCGGGCATTATCGTGGCTACACCTTC. This chain joins TRBV10-2 and TRBJ1-2; D gene ambiguous. Germline V gives CDR1 WSHSY, CDR2 SAAADI. CDR3 length equals 13 residues. Trimming removed 6 bases from V and 7 bases from J, with 15 bases in between.

This clonotype was seen repeatedly, ten times or more. The gene calls are TRBV6-6 and TRBJ1-5; D perhaps matches TRBD1 (6 bases). V shed 7 bases and J shed 3 bases, with 28 bases lying between them. The length of the CDR3 is 19 residues. CDR1 is MNHNY and CDR2 is SVGAGI in the germline V gene (reference sequence). The CDR3 loop is CASNPVKGHRAIYNQPQHF. The CDR3 coding sequence is TGTGCCAGCAACCCAGTAAAGGGACACCGCGCAATTTACAATCAGCCCCAGCATTTT.

This clonotype was detected ten times or more. The chain uses TRBV7-9 and TRBJ2-7; maybe TRBD2 (6 bases). V lost 0 bases, J lost 8 bases, and 11 bases lay in between. Germline CDR1 is SEHNR and CDR2 is FQNEAQ (reference sequence). The CDR3 length is 13 residues. The CDR3 DNA reads as TGTGCCAGCAGCTTAGCGGGAGGCCCTCAGCAGTACTTC. It codes for CASSLAGGPQQYF.

This clonotype was detected many times. The chain links TRBV7-9 to TRBJ1-1; D is perhaps TRBD1 (5 bases). This CDR3 has 14 amino acids. Trimming removed 1 base from V and 6 bases from J, with 12 bases in between. The germline V gene has CDR1 SEHNR and CDR2 FQNEAQ (reference sequence). CDR3 sequence: CASSLVGASAEAFF. For the CDR3, the DNA is TGTGCCAGCAGCTTAGTAGGGGCGTCAGCTGAAGCTTTCTTT.

In this sample, this clonotype turned up many times. This sequence joins TRBV29-1 and TRBJ2-2, with D hard to call. Germline V CDR1 and CDR2: SQVTM, ANQGSEA. The CDR3 covers 12 residues. V lost 0 bases to trimming and J lost 6 bases, with 5 bases between them. CDR3 sequence: CSVEEGPGELFF. CDR3 DNA: TGCAGCGTTGAAGAGGGTCCCGGGGAGCTGTTTTTT.

The rearrangement uses TRBV5-1 and TRBJ2-6; 9 nucleotides agree with TRBD1. V lost 1 base and J lost 4; bases outside the gene matches: 3. Germline CDR1 reads SGHRS; CDR2 reads YFSETQ. The CDR3 contains 16 residues. The CDR3 nucleotides are TGCGCCAGCAGCTTGTCACAGGGGGCCGGGGCCAACGTCCTGACTTTC. It specifies CASSLSQGAGANVLTF.

This clonotype was detected many times. The V call is TRBV27, the J call TRBJ2-7, with 9 bases that match TRBD2. This CDR3 is built from 15 residues. Unmatched junction bases numbered 5, after V lost 5 bases and J lost 0 bases. Germline CDR1 and CDR2: MNHEY and SMNVEV (reference sequence). DNA of the CDR3: TGTGCCAGCAGTGCGAGCGGGAGGAGCTCCTACGAGCAGTACTTC. Translating gives CASSASGRSSYEQYF.

V gene TRBV11-2 combines with J gene TRBJ2-3; TRBD1 matches at 8 bases. CDR1 is SGHAT and CDR2 is FQNNGV in the germline V gene. The CDR3 totals 15 residues. With V trimmed by 6 bases and J by 4 bases, 9 bases remained unmatched. The CDR3 DNA reads TGTGCCAGCAGACGTGGACAGGGAGCCTCAGATACGCAGTATTTT. This gives the protein CASRRGQGASDTQYF.

Many counts were recorded for this clonotype. This rearrangement joins TRBV11-1 to TRBJ2-4, with 9 bases matching TRBD2. CDR1 and CDR2 from the germline V gene are SGHAT and FQDESV (reference sequence). V shed 2 bases and J 0 bases; nucleotides not matched to a gene: 11. The CDR3 spans 19 residues. The CDR3 DNA reads as TGTGCCAGCAGCTTATTGAGCCTAGCGGGGCGCCCAGCCAAAAACATTCAGTACTTC. Protein sequence: CASSLLSLAGRPAKNIQYF.

This clonotype was recorded many times. This chain uses TRBV28 with TRBJ1-2; 10 bases are shared with TRBD1. CDR1 is MDHEN, CDR2 SYDVKM, per germline. V shed 6 bases and J 7 bases; nucleotides not matched to a gene: 8. The CDR3 consists of 14 residues. DNA of the CDR3: TGTGCCAGCAGCCAAGGACAGGGGGAATTTGGCTACACCTTC. Translation gives CASSQGQGEFGYTF.

This clonotype was counted ten times or more. The CDR3 nucleotides read TGCGCCAGCAGCACGGGACAGGGCGCAGCACAAGAGACCCAGTACTTC. Translation gives CASSTGQGAAQETQYF. This chain joins TRBV5-1 and TRBJ2-5; 9 bases match TRBD1. Unmatched junction bases numbered 9, after V lost 4 bases and J lost 2 bases. CDR1 is SGHRS and CDR2 is YFSETQ in the germline V gene. This CDR3 is 16 amino acids long.

This clonotype was detected only a few times. Just one base apart from a much larger clone, this may be a read error. The chain combines TRBV28 with TRBJ2-5; possible D gene TRBD1, 5 bases. CDR1 is MDHEN and CDR2 is SYDVKM in the germline V gene. There are 13 residues in the CDR3. Trimming left V 5 bases short and J 1 base short, with 8 bases between. CDR3 nucleotide sequence: TGTGCCAGCAGTGGAAGGGGCCAAGAGACCCAGTACTTC. This codes for CASSGRGQETQYF. The variable domain in full, completed from reference TRBV28 and TRBJ2-5, reads DVKVTQSSRYLVKRTGEKVFLECVQDMDHENMFWYRQDPGLGLRLIYFSYDVKMKEKGDIPEGYSVSREKKERFSLILESASTNQTSMYLCASSGRGQETQYFGPGTRLLVL.

This clonotype was seen more than once but under ten times. This rearrangement joins TRBV19 to TRBJ2-7, with 7 positions matching TRBD2. The germline CDR1 and CDR2 sequences are LNHDA and SQIVND (reference sequence). This CDR3 comprises 13 residues. Germline trimming cut 5 bases from V and 2 bases from J; bases unmatched to any gene: 3. CDR3 region: CASSGGSTYEQYF. In DNA, the CDR3 is TGTGCCAGTAGTGGCGGGAGCACCTACGAGCAGTACTTC.

This clonotype showed up many times. This chain joins TRBV20-1 and TRBJ1-2; no firm D call. Trimming pared 6 bases from V and 4 bases from J, leaving 15 bases between. The CDR3 spans 13 residues. CDR1 and CDR2 (germline): DFQATT, SNEGSKA (reference sequence). This CDR3 reads CSAESGSGYGYTF. The CDR3 nucleotides are TGCAGTGCCGAGTCAGGATCTGGCTATGGCTACACCTTC.

The table lists this clonotype with many counts. This rearrangement joins TRBV19 to TRBJ1-5; D ambiguous. V dropped 8 bases and J dropped 3 bases, with 17 bases sitting between them. The germline V gene has CDR1 LNHDA and CDR2 SQIVND (reference sequence). The CDR3 runs 15 residues. The CDR3 DNA is TGTGCCAGTTCCACCCTTGACGAAAACAATCAGCCCCAGCATTTT. Translated, it gives CASSTLDENNQPQHF.

This chain joins TRBV30 and TRBJ1-2, with TRBD1 as a possible D gene (6 bases). CDR1 and CDR2 from the germline V gene are GTSNPN and SVGIG (reference sequence). The CDR3 is 13 residues long. V lost 0 bases and J lost 7, with 12 bases in between. CDR3 sequence: CAWSVGGESGYTF. As DNA, the CDR3 is TGTGCCTGGAGTGTGGGGGGCGAGAGTGGCTACACCTTC.